One sample yielded the 22 T cell receptor beta chains listed below, sequenced in a study of blood T cell repertoires in COVID-19. Clones were read by immunoSEQ multiplex PCR, and TCRdb kept only the in-frame ones, dropping some. There are hundreds of thousands of clones in the sample; 75% to 90% occur only once, and around 0.3% lies in the top ten. The sequenced sample consisted of peripheral blood. The receptors were gathered from a young woman with acute or convalescent COVID-19.

The rearrangement joins TRBV6-5 to TRBJ2-7; 8 positions match TRBD1. Germline V gives CDR1 MNHEY, CDR2 SVGAGI. This CDR3 has 15 amino acids. The V and J ends lost 4 bases and 3 bases, in that order; junction bases with no gene match: 8. CDR3 sequence: CASSSWGQAFYEQYF. CDR3 coding DNA: TGTGCCAGCAGTTCCTGGGGACAGGCTTTCTACGAGCAGTACTTC.

The CDR3 DNA sequence: TGCAGTGGGTTTAGACAGGGAATCTACACCTTC. Translation gives CSGFRQGIYTF. The rearrangement joins TRBV20-1 to TRBJ1-2, with 7 bases fitting TRBD1. This CDR3 is built from 11 residues. The germline CDR1 and CDR2 sequences are DFQATT and SNEGSKA (reference sequence). After removal of 7 bases from V and 10 bases from J, the junction contained 9 bases not matched to a gene.

The V gene is TRBV7-8, the J gene TRBJ2-1; TRBD2 agrees at 8 bases. The CDR3 is made up of 16 amino acids. The V gene's germline CDR1 is SGHVS and CDR2 FQNEAQ. Trimming cost V 5 bases and J 1 base; bases outside gene matches: 7. This chain's CDR3 is CASSPGLAESYNEQFF. For the CDR3, the DNA is TGTGCCAGCAGCCCCGGACTAGCAGAATCCTACAATGAGCAGTTCTTC.

The chain couples TRBV5-4 to TRBJ2-1; D is unclear. CDR1 is SGHNT, CDR2 YYREEE, per germline (reference sequence). The CDR3 totals 15 residues. Trimming pared 0 bases from V and 5 bases from J, leaving 12 bases between. CDR3 nucleotide sequence: TGTGCCAGCAGCTTGGCGGTACCCCCCCACAATGAGCAGTTCTTC. Its translation is CASSLAVPPHNEQFF. The full variable domain, its missing parts supplied by reference TRBV5-4 and TRBJ2-1, is ETGVTQSPTHLIKTRGQQVTLRCSSQSGHNTVSWYQQALGQGPQFIFQYYREEENGRGNFPPRFSGLQFPNYSSELNVNALELDDSALYLCASSLAVPPHNEQFFGPGTRLTVL.

This clone came up a few times. The chain carries TRBV6-1 and TRBJ1-5; 7 bases match TRBD1. In germline, CDR1 is MNHNS, CDR2 SASEGT. The V and J ends lost 1 base and 0 bases, in that order; junction bases with no gene match: 3. The CDR3 spans 16 residues. CDR3 region: CASSEGTGSSNQPQHF. CDR3 sequence (DNA): TGTGCCAGCAGTGAAGGGACAGGTTCTAGCAATCAGCCCCAGCATTTT.

CDR3 sequence reads: CASTLEFGNTIYF. CDR3 coding DNA: TGTGCCAGCACCCTGGAGTTTGGAAACACCATATATTTT. The chain couples TRBV5-6 to TRBJ1-3; D gene ambiguous. The V end lost 6 bases, the J end lost 3 bases, and 10 bases lay between the germline ends. Germline V lookup: CDR1 SGHDT, CDR2 YYEEEE. This CDR3 is 13 amino acids long.

V gene TRBV24-1 combines with J gene TRBJ2-1; possible D gene TRBD2, 6 bases. V was shortened by 3 bases and J by 4 bases, with 18 bases between the two germline ends. Germline values: CDR1 KGHDR, CDR2 SFDVKD. CDR3 length: 17 amino acids. CDR3 in amino acids: CATSDPRLGGSYNEQFF. The CDR3, as DNA: TGTGCCACCAGTGATCCTCGCCTGGGGGGATCGTACAATGAGCAGTTCTTC.

CDR3 protein: CSVEFAGDYGYTF. The CDR3 coding sequence is TGCAGCGTTGAATTCGCAGGGGACTATGGCTACACCTTC. The chain joins TRBV29-1 to TRBJ1-2; possibly TRBD1 for D (6 bases). Between the trimmed V and J ends, which lost 2 bases and 3 bases, there was a span of 10 bases. The germline CDR1 and CDR2 sequences are SQVTM and ANQGSEA. There are 13 residues in the CDR3.

The CDR3 spells CASSKDPPGQGYNSNQPQHF. As DNA, the CDR3 is TGTGCCAGCAGCAAAGACCCCCCGGGACAGGGTTATAATAGCAATCAGCCCCAGCATTTT. The genes are TRBV21-1 and TRBJ1-5; TRBD1 is the table's D call, not checked against the DNA. TRBV21-1 is a pseudogene segment. The CDR3 is 20 residues long.

The chain couples TRBV12-3 or TRBV12-4 to TRBJ1-1; D remains ambiguous. This CDR3 comprises 13 residues. With 7 bases removed from V and 1 base from J, the gap between germline ends came to 10 bases. The chain's CDR3 is CASKVGGNTEAFF. In DNA form, the CDR3 reads TGTGCCAGCAAAGTAGGAGGGAACACTGAAGCTTTCTTT.

Details on this clone: This specimen includes other DNA sequences encoding the same CDR3. The chain recombines TRBV5-1 with TRBJ2-7, with D possibly being TRBD2 (5 bases). The germline V gene has CDR1 SGHRS and CDR2 YFSETQ. V was shortened by 0 bases and J by 6 bases, with 7 bases between the two germline ends. This CDR3 has 12 residues. The CDR3 DNA sequence: TGCGCCAGCAGCTTGGGTCGGGGCGAGCAGTACTTC. Translated: CASSLGRGEQYF.

The chain couples TRBV12-3 or TRBV12-4 to TRBJ1-2, with TRBD1 as a possible D gene (6 bases). This CDR3 is 13 amino acids long. V was cut by 5 bases and J by 6 bases, with 13 bases left in between. The CDR3 DNA reads TGTGCCAGCAGTCTAGGGGGAGGGGATGGCTACACCTTC. It yields the protein CASSLGGGDGYTF.

The V gene is TRBV7-2, the J gene TRBJ1-6; D is possibly TRBD1 (5 bases). V dropped 5 bases and J dropped 10 bases, with 21 bases sitting between them. Germline V gene sequence: CDR1 SGHTA, CDR2 FQGNSA. The CDR3 has 16 residues. CDR3 DNA sequence: TGTGCCAGCAGCCCCCAGGGAGGGAGGAATGGATCACCCCTCCACTTT. This gives the protein CASSPQGGRNGSPLHF.

The CDR3 DNA follows: TGTGCCTCCGATTCCAGCTTTCGGGACAGTGATCAGCCCCAGCATTTT. It codes for CASDSSFRDSDQPQHF. The gene calls are TRBV15 and TRBJ1-5, with TRBD1 matching over 7 bases. This CDR3 has 16 amino acids. V gave up 11 bases and J gave up 5 bases; unmatched junction bases: 18. Germline V lookup: CDR1 LNHNV, CDR2 YYDKDF (reference sequence).

The chain joins TRBV11-2 to TRBJ2-3, with 12 bases fitting TRBD2. The length of the CDR3 is 15 residues. V dropped 6 bases and J dropped 6; count of bases not matched to a gene: 7. CDR1 SGHAT and CDR2 FQNNGV come from the germline V gene. The CDR3 loop is CASRVRGLAGDTQYF. The CDR3 coding sequence is TGTGCCAGCAGGGTCCGGGGACTAGCGGGCGATACGCAGTATTTT.

The V and J genes are TRBV7-9 and TRBJ1-2; no firm D call. Per the germline V gene, CDR1 is SEHNR and CDR2 is FQNEAQ (reference sequence). This CDR3 is 11 amino acids long. Trimming took off 3 bases at V and 7 bases at J, with 6 bases between the two ends. CDR3 sequence (DNA): TGTGCCAGCAGCTTTCAGGCTGGCTACACCTTC. Translated: CASSFQAGYTF.

V gene TRBV9 combines with J gene TRBJ1-3; D gene ambiguous. Deletions cut 3 bases from V and 8 bases from J, with 9 bases between. Germline loops: CDR1 SGDLS, CDR2 YYNGEE. The CDR3 length is 12 residues. The chain's CDR3 is CASSGLRDTIYF. CDR3 bases: TGTGCCAGCAGCGGTCTGCGGGACACCATATATTTT.

This rearrangement joins TRBV2 to TRBJ2-1, with 10 bases that match TRBD2. The CDR3 extends over 15 amino acids. The trim removed 6 bases at V and 3 bases at J, leaving 5 bases unmatched. Germline values: CDR1 SNHLY, CDR2 FYNNEI. The CDR3 reads CASRELAGNYNEQFF. The CDR3 nucleotides read TGTGCCAGCAGGGAACTAGCGGGGAACTACAATGAGCAGTTCTTC.

J is TRBJ1-6 and V is TRBV9; the D gene is possibly TRBD1 (5 bases). Germline V gives CDR1 SGDLS, CDR2 YYNGEE. The CDR3 is made up of 13 amino acids. V was clipped by 2 bases and J by 13 bases, with 13 bases between them. In DNA, the CDR3 is TGTGCCAGCAGCGTGGAAGGTGGGGGGCCCCTCCACTTT. Translation gives CASSVEGGGPLHF.

This sequence joins TRBV6-4 and TRBJ2-1, with TRBD2 identical over 11 bases. V lost 6 bases to trimming and J lost 8 bases; unmatched junction nucleotides: 6. The CDR3 runs to 14 residues. Germline CDR1 and CDR2: MRHNA and SNTAGT. CDR3 amino acids: CASSNSGGADEQFF. As DNA, the CDR3 is TGTGCCAGCAGCAATAGCGGGGGGGCTGATGAGCAGTTCTTC.

V and J are TRBV24-1 and TRBJ1-2; D is ambiguous. Germline V CDR1 and CDR2: KGHDR, SFDVKD. CDR3 length: 12 residues. The V and J ends lost 6 bases and 0 bases respectively, with 4 bases between them. CDR3 nucleotide sequence: TGTGCCACCAGTTTATCTAACTATGGCTACACCTTC. This encodes CATSLSNYGYTF.

This rearrangement joins TRBV30 to TRBJ1-2; 7 bases map to TRBD1. The germline CDR1 and CDR2 sequences are GTSNPN and SVGIG (reference sequence). V was pared by 2 bases and J by 4 bases, with 10 bases of the junction left unmatched. The CDR3 covers 15 residues. CDR3 in DNA: TGTGCCTGGAGTCTCCTCCGGGACAGTGGCTATGGCTACACCTTC. This sequence encodes CAWSLLRDSGYGYTF.